One T cell receptor (beta chain) is described in this entry. V lost 1 base to trimming and J lost 2 bases; unmatched junction nucleotides: 5. Germline loops: CDR1 SGHAT, CDR2 FQNNGV. CDR3 length equals 15 residues. The data were taken from a study of T cell repertoires in MIS-A myocarditis. Here immunoSEQ multiplex PCR was the method, and the copy in TCRdb shows in-frame clones only, minus some. The sample has 10,000 to 13,000 clones; about 80% are singletons. This TCR was sampled from a man between 18 and 35 years old with fulminant myocarditis from multisystem inflammatory syndrome in adults (MIS-A) after COVID-19. Sequenced sample: right ventricle heart tissue obtained at autopsy. V and J are TRBV11-2 and TRBJ2-7; 7 nucleotides line up with TRBD1. The CDR3 region has the DNA TGTGCCAGCAGCTTAGGAGGGACAGTTCCCTACGAGCAGTACTTC. This codes for CASSLGGTVPYEQYF.